This T cell receptor (beta chain) was captured in a study of T cell responses to AZD1222 COVID-19 vaccine. Clones were sequenced by immunoSEQ multiplex PCR, and TCRdb holds only the in-frame ones, with some missing. The table has tens of thousands of clones, around 80% seen once. The ends were cut back, 5 bases at V and 3 bases at J, with 11 bases in the middle. CDR1 SGHVS and CDR2 FNYEAQ come from the germline V gene. This CDR3 is 14 amino acids long. This receptor was taken from an adult in good health. The chain uses TRBV7-6 and TRBJ1-3; weak D call: TRBD1 (5 bases). This material consisted of peripheral blood, taken on day 0 of AZD1222 vaccination. CDR3 DNA: TGTGCCAGCAGCCGTGGGGGGGGTGGAAACACCATATATTTT. Its translation: CASSRGGGGNTIYF.